This T cell receptor (beta chain) is from a study of response to subunit inactivated influenza vaccine. The CDR3 sequence is 16 residues long. Germline CDR1 is SEHNR and CDR2 is FQNEAQ (reference sequence). V was clipped by 0 bases and J by 3 bases, with 11 bases between them. From the RT-PCR reads, TCRdb called clonotypes with MiXCR, one entry per CDR3 protein. The sample carries about 190,000 distinct CDR3 sequences, approximately 14% recorded once. The starting material was CD8+ T cells sorted from PBMCs, obtained around 5 days after vaccination. The chain has TRBV7-9 and TRBJ2-2, with D maybe TRBD2 (6 bases). The sequence came from a man aged 45-60 years who received an inactivated influenza vaccine. The CDR3 bases are TGTGCCAGCAGCTTAGCCGGGGACTTCTACACCGGGGAGCTGTTTTTT. Amino acids: CASSLAGDFYTGELFF.